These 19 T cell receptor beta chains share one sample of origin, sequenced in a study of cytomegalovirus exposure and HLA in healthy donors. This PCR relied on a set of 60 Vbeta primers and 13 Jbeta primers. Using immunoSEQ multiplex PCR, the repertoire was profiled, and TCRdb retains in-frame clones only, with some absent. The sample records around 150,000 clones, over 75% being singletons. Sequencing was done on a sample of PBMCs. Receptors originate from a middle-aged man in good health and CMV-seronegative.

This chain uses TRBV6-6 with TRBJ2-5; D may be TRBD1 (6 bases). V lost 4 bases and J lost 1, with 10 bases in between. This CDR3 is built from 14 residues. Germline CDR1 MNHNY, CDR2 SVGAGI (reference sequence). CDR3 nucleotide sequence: TGTGCCAGCAGTTTCCGGGACATCCAAGAGACCCAGTACTTC. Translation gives CASSFRDIQETQYF.

CDR3 DNA: TGTGCCAGCAGCTTAGACCCTAGCGGAATCAACGAGCAGTACTTC. It specifies CASSLDPSGINEQYF. The J gene is TRBJ2-7, the V gene TRBV11-3, with 7 positions matching TRBD2. The CDR3 runs to 15 residues. Trimming removed 0 bases from V and 5 bases from J; junction bases left unmatched: 7. Germline CDR1 and CDR2: SGHNT and YENEEA.

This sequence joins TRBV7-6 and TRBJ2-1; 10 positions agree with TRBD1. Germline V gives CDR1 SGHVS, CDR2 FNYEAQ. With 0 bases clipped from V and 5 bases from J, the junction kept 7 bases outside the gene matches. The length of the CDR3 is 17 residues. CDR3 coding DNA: TGTGCCAGCAGCTTAGCTATTGCAGGGACAGGGGACAATGAGCAGTTCTTC. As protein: CASSLAIAGTGDNEQFF.

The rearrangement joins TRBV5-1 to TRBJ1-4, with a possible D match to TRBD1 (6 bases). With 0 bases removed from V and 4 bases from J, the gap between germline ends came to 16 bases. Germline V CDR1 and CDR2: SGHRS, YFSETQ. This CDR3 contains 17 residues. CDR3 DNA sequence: TGCGCCAGCAGCTTGGAACGGGGGGACACTCTTAATGAAAAACTGTTTTTT. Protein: CASSLERGDTLNEKLFF.

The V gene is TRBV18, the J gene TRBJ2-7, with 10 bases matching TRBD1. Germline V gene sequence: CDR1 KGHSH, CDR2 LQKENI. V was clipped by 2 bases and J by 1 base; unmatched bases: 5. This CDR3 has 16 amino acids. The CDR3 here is CASSPSPGQGSYEQYF. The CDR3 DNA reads TGTGCCAGCTCACCATCTCCGGGACAGGGGTCCTACGAGCAGTACTTC.

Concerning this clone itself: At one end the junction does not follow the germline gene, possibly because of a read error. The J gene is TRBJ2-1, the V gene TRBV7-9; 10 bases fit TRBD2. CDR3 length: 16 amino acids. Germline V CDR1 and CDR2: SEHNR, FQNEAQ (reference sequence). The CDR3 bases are TGTTCCAGCAGCTTAACAGGACTAGCGGTAGAGGATGAGCAGTTCTTC. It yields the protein CSSSLTGLAVEDEQFF.

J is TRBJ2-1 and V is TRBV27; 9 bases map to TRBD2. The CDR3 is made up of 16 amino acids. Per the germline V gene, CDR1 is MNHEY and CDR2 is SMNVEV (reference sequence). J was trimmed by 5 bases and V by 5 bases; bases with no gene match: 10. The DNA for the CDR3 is TGTGCCAGCAGTAACCGGGGACTAGCAAGTCACAATGAGCAGTTCTTC. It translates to CASSNRGLASHNEQFF.

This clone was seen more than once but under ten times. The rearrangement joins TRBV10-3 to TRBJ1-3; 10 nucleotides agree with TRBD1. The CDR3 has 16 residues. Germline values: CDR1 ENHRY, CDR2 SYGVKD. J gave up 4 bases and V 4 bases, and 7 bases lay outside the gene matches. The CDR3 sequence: CAISAGTGVAGNTIYF. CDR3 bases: TGTGCCATCAGTGCGGGGACAGGGGTGGCCGGAAACACCATATATTTT.

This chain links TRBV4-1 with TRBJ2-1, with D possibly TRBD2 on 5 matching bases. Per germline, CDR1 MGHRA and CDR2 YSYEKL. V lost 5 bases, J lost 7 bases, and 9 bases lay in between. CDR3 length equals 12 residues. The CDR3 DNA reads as TGCGCCAGCAGCGGAGGCGGGAATGAGCAGTTCTTC. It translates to CASSGGGNEQFF.

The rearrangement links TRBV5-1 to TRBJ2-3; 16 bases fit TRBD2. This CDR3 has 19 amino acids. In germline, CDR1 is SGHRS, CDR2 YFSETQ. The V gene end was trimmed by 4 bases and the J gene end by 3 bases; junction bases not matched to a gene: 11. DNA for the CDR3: TGCGCCAGCAGCCCTGTCCCGGGACTAGCGGGAGGGCCTACAGATACGCAGTATTTT. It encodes CASSPVPGLAGGPTDTQYF.

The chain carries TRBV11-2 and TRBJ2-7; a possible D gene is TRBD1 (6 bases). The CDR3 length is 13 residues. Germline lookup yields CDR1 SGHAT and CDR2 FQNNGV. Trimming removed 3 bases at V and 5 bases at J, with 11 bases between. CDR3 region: CASSFRGTNEQYF. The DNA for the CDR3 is TGTGCCAGCAGCTTCAGGGGTACTAACGAGCAGTACTTC.

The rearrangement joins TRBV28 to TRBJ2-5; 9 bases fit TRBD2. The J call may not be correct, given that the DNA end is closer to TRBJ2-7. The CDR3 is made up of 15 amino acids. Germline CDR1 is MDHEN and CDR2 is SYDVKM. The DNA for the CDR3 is TGTGCCAGCAGTTTGGCGGGAGGGCCCTCCTACGAGCAGTACTTC. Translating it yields CASSLAGGPSYEQYF.

The CDR3: CASSFSPTGNYGYTF. The CDR3 DNA sequence: TGTGCCAGCAGTTTTTCTCCGACAGGAAACTATGGCTACACCTTC. The rearrangement uses TRBV27 and TRBJ1-2; possibly TRBD1 for D (6 bases). This CDR3 has 15 residues. Trimming stripped 3 bases from V and 2 bases from J, with 13 bases between. The germline gives CDR1 MNHEY, CDR2 SMNVEV (reference sequence).

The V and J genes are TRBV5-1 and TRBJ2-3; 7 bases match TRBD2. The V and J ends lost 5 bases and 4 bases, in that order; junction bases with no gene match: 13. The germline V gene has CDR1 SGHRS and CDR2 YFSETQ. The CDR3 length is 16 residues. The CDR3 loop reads CASRRDYQFGADTQYF. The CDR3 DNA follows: TGCGCCAGCAGACGGGACTACCAATTTGGAGCAGATACGCAGTATTTT.

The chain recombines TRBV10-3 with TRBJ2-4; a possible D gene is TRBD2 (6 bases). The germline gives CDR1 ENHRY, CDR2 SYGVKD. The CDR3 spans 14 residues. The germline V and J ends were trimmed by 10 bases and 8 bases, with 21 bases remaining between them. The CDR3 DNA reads TGTGCCACCCTAGGAAGTGCCACGGGGGACATTCAGTACTTC. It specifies CATLGSATGDIQYF.

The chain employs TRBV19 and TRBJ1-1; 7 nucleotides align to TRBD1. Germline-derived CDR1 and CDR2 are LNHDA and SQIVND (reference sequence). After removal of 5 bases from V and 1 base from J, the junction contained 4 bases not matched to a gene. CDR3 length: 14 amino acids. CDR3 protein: CASSSYRGNTEAFF. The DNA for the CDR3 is TGTGCCAGTAGTTCATACAGGGGGAACACTGAAGCTTTCTTT.

This CDR3 is CARGLAVKQNTGELFF. The CDR3 bases are TGTGCCAGGGGACTAGCGGTCAAACAAAACACCGGGGAGCTGTTTTTT. The chain carries TRBV11-3 and TRBJ2-2, with 11 bases identical to TRBD2. With V trimmed by 9 bases and J by 2 bases, 8 bases remained unmatched. Germline-derived CDR1 and CDR2 are SGHNT and YENEEA. The CDR3 has 16 residues.

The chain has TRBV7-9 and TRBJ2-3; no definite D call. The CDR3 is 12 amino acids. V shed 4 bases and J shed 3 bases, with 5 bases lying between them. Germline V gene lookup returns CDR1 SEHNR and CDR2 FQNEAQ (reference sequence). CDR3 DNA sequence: TGTGCCAGCAGCTCGAGGACAGATACGCAGTATTTT. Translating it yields CASSSRTDTQYF. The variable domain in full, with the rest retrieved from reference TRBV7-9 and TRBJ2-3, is DTGVSQNPRHKITKRGQNVTFRCDPISEHNRLYWYRQTLGQGPEFLTYFQNEAQLEKSRLLSDRFSAERPKGSFSTLEIQRTEQGDSAMYLCASSSRTDTQYFGPGTRLTVL.

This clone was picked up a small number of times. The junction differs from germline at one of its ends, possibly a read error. The CDR3 sequence: CSSSPGGRDEKLFF. The CDR3 bases are TGTTCCAGCAGCCCCGGGGGGAGGGATGAAAAACTGTTTTTT. The chain has TRBV7-9 and TRBJ1-4; perhaps TRBD1 as D (5 bases). This CDR3 has 14 amino acids. Germline assignment: CDR1 SEHNR and CDR2 FQNEAQ (reference sequence). The full variable domain, in which reference TRBV7-9 and TRBJ1-4 provide the parts outside the CDR3, is DTGVSQNPRHKITKRGQNVTFRCDPISEHNRLYWYRQTLGQGPEFLTYFQNEAQLEKSRLLSDRFSAERPKGSFSTLEIQRTEQGDSAMYLCSSSPGGRDEKLFFGSGTQLSVL.